This TCR beta chain came from a study of blood T cell repertoires in COVID-19 (dated by TCRdb to about 2020). About the investigation overall: Samples from collaborators originated in the United States, Italy and Spain and spanned both the acute and convalescent phases of COVID-19. The prospective study material was composed of cDNA or gDNA derived from T cells, B-cell-depleted T cells, or PBMCs. Deeply sampled blood TCRbeta repertoires from subjects exposed to, actively infected with, or recovered from COVID-19 were included in the dataset. A freely available public database, intended as a resource for researchers studying the immune response to SARS-CoV-2, is where the repertoires were released. The samples were drawn from two sources: the first 160 participants of the ongoing ImmuneRACE study, and approximately 1,300 subjects contributed by 6 global collaborators. The sample metadata nearly always contained a de-identified subject ID, COVID-19 status, age in years and sex. Where available, HLA class I and class II types were obtained from metadata supplied by the sample provider rather than from assay-based typing. On the study overall, not on this receptor specifically: The amount of clinical and demographic metadata varied by source and participant and was provided uncurated.

The immunoSEQ Assay, a bias-controlled multiplex PCR, was used to amplify TCRbeta CDR3 regions from genomic DNA. The study's processing was this. The number of nucleated cells in each sample was estimated by amplification of reference gene primers within the assay. To quantify the absolute abundance of each unique TCRbeta CDR3 rearrangement, sequence reads were collapsed and filtered. Productive Simpson clonality was computed per sample as the square root of Simpson's diversity index over productive rearrangements. In TCRdb, the immuneACCESS table is reduced to in-frame sequences with V and J assigned. These tables do not hold every clone; where another copy was compared, an unresolved V gene accounts for under half, and the others remain unexplained. V, J and clone size are taken as reported in that table, and D and trimming were inferred from the DNA itself. Recorded for this sample are 200,000 to 250,000 clones; 87% of them occurred a single time. The ten top clones hold roughly 6.3% of the sample.

Worth noting for this clone: No cognate antigen has been identified for it. Per-base quality was not reported, and no clone a single base away is much larger than it.

Participants in the prospective study were enrolled through a virtual design, were aged roughly 18 to 90 years, and lived in approximately 25 United States geographic areas. In the prospective study, participants were assigned to cohorts based on the clinical history participants reported in a screening survey and a study questionnaire. Each participant in the prospective study had whole blood, serum and a nasopharyngeal or oropharyngeal swab collected by mobile phlebotomists. Over a roughly 2-month period, participants in the prospective study had the option of providing additional blood draws and questionnaires. Before DNA extraction, blood samples from the prospective study were shipped at room temperature or frozen. The material sequenced was PBMCs or T cells enriched from blood (not recorded which). The TCR was taken from a woman in her thirties with acute COVID-19.

Read as DNA, the sequence is TGTGCCAGCAGCCAAGACGGTCTCGCCAAAAACATTCAGTACTTC. Its coded protein is CASSQDGLAKNIQYF. The V and J segments used are TRBV3-1 (or the pseudogene TRBV3-2) and TRBJ2-4; the D gene remains uncertain. Reading the germline V gene (reference sequence) gives CDR1 LGHDT and CDR2 YNNKEL. V drops 0 bases and J drops 1 base, leaving 7 bases in between. There are 15 amino acids in the CDR3, from cysteine to phenylalanine inclusive. The retained sequence is limited to the CDR3, 45 bases, with the frame set at the first base.